This paragraph reports one T cell receptor beta chain. Its antigen is as yet unknown. This sample was taken from a study of beta chain features in type 1 diabetes. Turning to the study itself: Age, gender and cell yields were alike across patients and healthy donors.

Isolated RNA was reverse transcribed in full, so expressed TCRB transcripts were sequenced. Here immunoSEQ multiplex PCR was the method, and the copy in TCRdb shows in-frame clones only, minus some. The repertoire has 100,000 to 150,000 clones, 17% of them found once; the top ten carry about 2.4%. Regarding the study as a whole: Among patients, naive, central memory and Treg TCRB repertoires appeared more similar than among healthy donors. TCRB CDR3s from Type 1 diabetes patients were moderately but significantly shorter in all four CD4+ subsets.

V was cut by 6 bases and J by 3 bases, with 14 bases left in between. This CDR3 is built from 14 residues. Germline-derived CDR1 and CDR2 are KGHSH and LQKENI. Sequencing was done on a sample of central memory CD4+ T cells from blood. The TCR was taken from a man between 18 and 29 years old with type 1 diabetes. This sequence joins TRBV18 and TRBJ1-1; no firm D call. CDR3 coding DNA: TGTGCCAGCTCCTATAGGGCTTTGGACACTGAAGCTTTCTTT. It encodes CASSYRALDTEAFF.